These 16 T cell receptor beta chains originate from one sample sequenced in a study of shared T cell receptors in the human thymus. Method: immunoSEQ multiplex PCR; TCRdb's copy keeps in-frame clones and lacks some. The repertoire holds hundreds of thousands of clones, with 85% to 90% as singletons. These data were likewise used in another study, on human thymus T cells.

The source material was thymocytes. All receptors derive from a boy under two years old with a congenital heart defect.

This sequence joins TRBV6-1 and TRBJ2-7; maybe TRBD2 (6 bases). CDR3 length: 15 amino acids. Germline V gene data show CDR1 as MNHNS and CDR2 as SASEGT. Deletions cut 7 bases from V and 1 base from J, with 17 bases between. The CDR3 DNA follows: TGTGCCAGCATCGGTTTTGGCGGGGCTTCCTACGAGCAGTACTTC. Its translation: CASIGFGGASYEQYF.

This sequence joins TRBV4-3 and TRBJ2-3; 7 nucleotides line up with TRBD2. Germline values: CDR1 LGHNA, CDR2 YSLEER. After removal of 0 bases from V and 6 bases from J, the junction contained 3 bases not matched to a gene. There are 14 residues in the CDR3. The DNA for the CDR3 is TGCGCCAGCAGCCAAGACGGCGGGAGTGATACGCAGTATTTT. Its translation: CASSQDGGSDTQYF.

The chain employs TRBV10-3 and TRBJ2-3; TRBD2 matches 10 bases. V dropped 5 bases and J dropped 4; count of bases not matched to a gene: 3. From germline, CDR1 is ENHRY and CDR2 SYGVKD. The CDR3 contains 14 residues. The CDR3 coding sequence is TGTGCCATCAGTTGGGGACTAGCGTCAGATACGCAGTATTTT. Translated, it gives CAISWGLASDTQYF.

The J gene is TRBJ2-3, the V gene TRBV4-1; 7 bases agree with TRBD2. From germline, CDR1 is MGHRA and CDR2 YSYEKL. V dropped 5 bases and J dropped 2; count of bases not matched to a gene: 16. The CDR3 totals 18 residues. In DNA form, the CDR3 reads TGCGCCAGCAGCAGGCACCAAAGGGACTACTTGATCACAGATACGCAGTATTTT. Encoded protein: CASSRHQRDYLITDTQYF.

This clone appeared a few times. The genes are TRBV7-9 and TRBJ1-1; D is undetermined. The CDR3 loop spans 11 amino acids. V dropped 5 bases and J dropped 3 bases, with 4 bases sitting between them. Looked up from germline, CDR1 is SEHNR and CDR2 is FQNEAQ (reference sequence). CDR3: CASSPYTEAFF. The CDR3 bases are TGTGCCAGCAGCCCATACACTGAAGCTTTCTTT.

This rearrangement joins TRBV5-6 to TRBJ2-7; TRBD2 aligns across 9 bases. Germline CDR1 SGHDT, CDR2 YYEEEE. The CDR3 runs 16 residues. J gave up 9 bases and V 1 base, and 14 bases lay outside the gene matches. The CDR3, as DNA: TGTGCCAGCAGCTTGAGGGGACTAGCTTCTTCCCCGCGGCAGTACTTC. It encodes CASSLRGLASSPRQYF.

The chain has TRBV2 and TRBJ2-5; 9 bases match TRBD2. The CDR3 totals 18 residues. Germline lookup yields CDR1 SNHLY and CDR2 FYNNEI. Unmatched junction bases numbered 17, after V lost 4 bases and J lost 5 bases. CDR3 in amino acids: CASSALKTGGRAEETQYF. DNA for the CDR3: TGTGCCAGCAGTGCCCTGAAAACTGGCGGGAGGGCTGAGGAGACCCAGTACTTC.

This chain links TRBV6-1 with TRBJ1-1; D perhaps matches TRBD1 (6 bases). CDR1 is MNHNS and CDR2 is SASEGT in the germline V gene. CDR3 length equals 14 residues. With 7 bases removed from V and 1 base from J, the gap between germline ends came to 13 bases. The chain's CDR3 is CASTPQGSNTEAFF. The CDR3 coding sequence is TGTGCCAGCACCCCCCAGGGGTCGAACACTGAAGCTTTCTTT.

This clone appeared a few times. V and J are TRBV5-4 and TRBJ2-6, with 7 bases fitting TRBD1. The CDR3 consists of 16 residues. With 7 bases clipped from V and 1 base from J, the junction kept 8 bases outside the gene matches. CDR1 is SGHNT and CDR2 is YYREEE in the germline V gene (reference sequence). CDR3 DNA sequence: TGTGCCAGCGGAAGGGGGCGCAGATCTGGGGCCAACGTCCTGACTTTC. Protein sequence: CASGRGRRSGANVLTF.

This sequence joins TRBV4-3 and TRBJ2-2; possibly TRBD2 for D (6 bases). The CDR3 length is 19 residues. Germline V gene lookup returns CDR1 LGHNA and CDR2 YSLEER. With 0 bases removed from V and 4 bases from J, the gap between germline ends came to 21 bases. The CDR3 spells CASSQDQRAASPGTGELFF. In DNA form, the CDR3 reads TGCGCCAGCAGCCAAGACCAGCGGGCCGCCTCCCCGGGCACCGGGGAGCTGTTTTTT.

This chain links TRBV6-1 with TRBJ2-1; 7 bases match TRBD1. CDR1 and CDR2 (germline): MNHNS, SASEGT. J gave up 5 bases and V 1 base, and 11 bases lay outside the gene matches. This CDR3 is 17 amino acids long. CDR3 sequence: CASSEVGRQGGNNEQFF. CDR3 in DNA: TGTGCCAGCAGTGAAGTCGGCAGACAGGGTGGTAACAATGAGCAGTTCTTC.

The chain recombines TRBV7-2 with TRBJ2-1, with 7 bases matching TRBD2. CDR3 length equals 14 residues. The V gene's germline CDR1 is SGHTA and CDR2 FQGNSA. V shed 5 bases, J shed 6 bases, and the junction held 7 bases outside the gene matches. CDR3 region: CASSRAGSPNEQFF. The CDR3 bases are TGTGCCAGCAGCCGAGCGGGGAGCCCCAATGAGCAGTTCTTC.

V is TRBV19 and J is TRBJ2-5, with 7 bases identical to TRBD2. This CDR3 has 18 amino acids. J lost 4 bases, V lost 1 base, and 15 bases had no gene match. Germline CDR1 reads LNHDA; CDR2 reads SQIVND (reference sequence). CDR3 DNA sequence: TGTGCCAGTAGTATAGTGTTTCGGGGGAGGGCCTTGGGAGAGACCCAGTACTTC. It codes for CASSIVFRGRALGETQYF.

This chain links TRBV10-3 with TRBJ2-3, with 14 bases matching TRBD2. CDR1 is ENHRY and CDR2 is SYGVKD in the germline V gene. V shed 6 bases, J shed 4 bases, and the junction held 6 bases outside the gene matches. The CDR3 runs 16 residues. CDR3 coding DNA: TGTGCCATCAGCTTCGGGACTAGCGGGAGCCCAGATACGCAGTATTTT. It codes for CAISFGTSGSPDTQYF.

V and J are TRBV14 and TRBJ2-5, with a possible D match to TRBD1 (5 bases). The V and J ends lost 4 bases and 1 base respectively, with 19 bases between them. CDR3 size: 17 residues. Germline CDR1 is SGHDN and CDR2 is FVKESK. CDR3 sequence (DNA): TGTGCCAGCAGCCCCCCCAAGGAGCAGGGCCCCCAAGAGACCCAGTACTTC. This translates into CASSPPKEQGPQETQYF. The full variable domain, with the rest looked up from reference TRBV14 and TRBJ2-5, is EAGVTQFPSHSVIEKGQTVTLRCDPISGHDNLYWYRRVMGKEIKFLLHFVKESKQDESGMPNNRFLAERTGGTYSTLKVQPAELEDSGVYFCASSPPKEQGPQETQYFGPGTRLLVL.

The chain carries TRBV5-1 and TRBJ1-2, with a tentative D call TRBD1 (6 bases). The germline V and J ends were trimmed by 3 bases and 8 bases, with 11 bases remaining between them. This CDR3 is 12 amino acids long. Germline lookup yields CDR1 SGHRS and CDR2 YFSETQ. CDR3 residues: CASSSNQGGYTF. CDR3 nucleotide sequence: TGCGCCAGCAGCTCCAACCAGGGGGGCTACACCTTC. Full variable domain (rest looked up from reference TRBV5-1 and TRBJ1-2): KAGVTQTPRYLIKTRGQQVTLSCSPISGHRSVSWYQQTPGQGLQFLFEYFSETQRNKGNFPGRFSGRQFSNSRSEMNVSTLELGDSALYLCASSSNQGGYTFGSGTRLTVV.